One sample yielded the 29 T cell receptor beta chains listed below, sequenced in a study of T cell responses to AZD1222 COVID-19 vaccine. The method was immunoSEQ multiplex PCR; TCRdb's version includes in-frame clones alone and lacks a portion of them. This table holds some 170,000 clones, approximately 90% found once. The specimen comprised peripheral blood, sampled on day 0 of AZD1222 vaccination. These receptors were collected from an adult in good health.

This chain connects TRBV25-1 to TRBJ1-3; maybe TRBD1 (5 bases). CDR1 and CDR2 from the germline V gene are MGHDK and SYGVNS. The CDR3 is 17 residues long. V was pared by 5 bases and J by 0 bases, with 17 bases between. Here the CDR3 reads CASSRGGGTTSGNTIYF. The CDR3 nucleotides read TGTGCCAGCAGTAGGGGTGGGGGAACCACCTCTGGAAACACCATATATTTT.

The rearrangement joins TRBV3-1 (or the pseudogene TRBV3-2) to TRBJ1-3; D may be TRBD1 (6 bases). This CDR3 is built from 13 residues. Germline V gives CDR1 LGHDT, CDR2 YNNKEL (reference sequence). The ends were cut back, 4 bases at V and 4 bases at J, with 8 bases in the middle. Here the CDR3 DNA reads TGTGCCAGCAGCCCCGGGACAGGAAACACCATATATTTT. Amino acid sequence: CASSPGTGNTIYF.

V is TRBV3-1 (or the pseudogene TRBV3-2) and J is TRBJ2-5; TRBD2 matches 8 bases. Germline CDR1 and CDR2: LGHDT and YNNKEL (reference sequence). The CDR3 contains 16 residues. The V gene end was trimmed by 1 base and the J gene end by 0 bases; junction bases not matched to a gene: 4. The CDR3 region is CASSQGLASYQETQYF. CDR3 nucleotide sequence: TGTGCCAGCAGCCAAGGACTAGCGTCGTACCAAGAGACCCAGTACTTC.

The rearrangement joins TRBV7-9 to TRBJ2-1, with unresolved D. V lost 4 bases and J 9 bases, leaving 7 bases between the germline ends. This CDR3 comprises 11 residues. Germline loops: CDR1 SEHNR, CDR2 FQNEAQ (reference sequence). The CDR3 DNA sequence: TGTGCCAGCAGCTCGATAAGTGAGCAGTTCTTC. This codes for CASSSISEQFF.

The gene calls are TRBV4-1 and TRBJ2-7, with D hard to call. The CDR3 is made up of 15 amino acids. The germline CDR1 and CDR2 sequences are MGHRA and YSYEKL. V was cut by 1 base and J by 5 bases, with 15 bases left in between. In DNA form, the CDR3 reads TGCGCCAGCAGCCAAGGAGGATCAGTTTTCCACGAGCAGTACTTC. Protein sequence: CASSQGGSVFHEQYF.

J is TRBJ2-2 and V is TRBV29-1, with 7 bases matching TRBD1. The J segment lost 1 base and the V segment lost 7 bases, leaving 3 bases of the junction unmatched. CDR3 length: 13 residues. Looked up from germline, CDR1 is SQVTM and CDR2 is ANQGSEA. The CDR3 DNA follows: TGCAGCGGGGGGACAGTGAACACCGGGGAGCTGTTTTTT. This gives the protein CSGGTVNTGELFF.

The rearrangement joins TRBV14 to TRBJ1-4; TRBD1 might be the D (5 bases). The germline V gene encodes CDR1 SGHDN and CDR2 FVKESK. The V end lost 2 bases, the J end lost 8 bases, and 21 bases lay between the germline ends. This CDR3 is 17 amino acids long. This CDR3 reads CASSQSGREVVGEKLFF. In DNA, the CDR3 is TGTGCCAGCAGCCAATCGGGCAGGGAGGTAGTAGGAGAAAAACTGTTTTTT.

The V and J genes are TRBV11-1 and TRBJ2-4, with unresolved D. The germline CDR1 and CDR2 sequences are SGHAT and FQDESV (reference sequence). Trimming took off 6 bases at V and 2 bases at J, with 11 bases between the two ends. The CDR3 has 14 residues. The CDR3 region has the DNA TGTGCCAGCAGTCTCCGACCACCCAAAAACATTCAGTACTTC. Translation gives CASSLRPPKNIQYF. Full variable domain (rest looked up from reference TRBV11-1 and TRBJ2-4): EAEVAQSPRYKITEKSQAVAFWCDPISGHATLYWYRQILGQGPELLVQFQDESVVDDSQLPKDRFSAERLKGVDSTLKIQPAELGDSAMYLCASSLRPPKNIQYFGAGTRLSVL.

This clone was recorded only once. The chain joins TRBV30 to TRBJ2-1; the match to TRBD1 covers 8 bases. Germline V CDR1 and CDR2: GTSNPN, SVGIG (reference sequence). V lost 5 bases, J lost 8 bases, and 5 bases stayed unmatched. The CDR3 covers 12 residues. CDR3 sequence reads: CAWAPTGDEQFF. CDR3 nucleotides: TGTGCCTGGGCCCCGACAGGGGATGAGCAGTTCTTC.

This clone was seen a single time. The chain recombines TRBV5-1 with TRBJ2-3, with TRBD2 identical over 13 bases. This CDR3 contains 16 residues. Germline-derived CDR1 and CDR2 are SGHRS and YFSETQ. With 4 bases clipped from V and 4 bases from J, the junction kept 6 bases outside the gene matches. The CDR3 DNA reads as TGCGCCAGCAGCCCCGGGACTAGCGGGAAACCAGATACGCAGTATTTT. Protein: CASSPGTSGKPDTQYF.

This chain uses TRBV25-1 with TRBJ2-1; D perhaps matches TRBD1 (6 bases). Germline V gives CDR1 MGHDK, CDR2 SYGVNS. The CDR3 length is 16 residues. V was clipped by 3 bases and J by 0 bases, with 12 bases between them. The CDR3 nucleotides are TGTGCCAGCAGTGATAAAACAGGGCTCTCCTACAATGAGCAGTTCTTC. Protein sequence: CASSDKTGLSYNEQFF.

The genes are TRBV27 and TRBJ2-7; TRBD2 agrees at 7 bases. The CDR3 is 17 amino acids. The V gene's germline CDR1 is MNHEY and CDR2 SMNVEV (reference sequence). The junction had 11 bases not matched to a gene; V was cut back by 1 base and J by 2 bases. The CDR3: CASSLLKVSSGTYEQYF. The CDR3 nucleotides are TGTGCCAGCAGTTTATTGAAGGTATCTAGCGGAACCTACGAGCAGTACTTC.

The rearrangement uses TRBV20-1 and TRBJ1-2; D remains ambiguous. The CDR3 is 9 amino acids. V was shortened by 3 bases and J by 8 bases, with 4 bases between the two germline ends. From germline, CDR1 is DFQATT and CDR2 SNEGSKA (reference sequence). The CDR3 protein is CSASRGYTF. The CDR3 nucleotides read TGCAGTGCTAGTAGGGGCTACACCTTC.

The gene calls are TRBV21-1 and TRBJ1-5; the table gives TRBD1 as D, unverified against the DNA. TRBV21-1 is described as a pseudogene. The CDR3 runs 14 residues. Written as DNA, the CDR3 is TGTGCCAGCACCTCGACAGGGGAGTCACAGCCCCAGCATTTT. It codes for CASTSTGESQPQHF.

The V call is TRBV2, the J call TRBJ2-5, with D perhaps matching TRBD2 (6 bases). CDR1 and CDR2 (germline): SNHLY, FYNNEI. CDR3 length: 14 amino acids. V was trimmed by 4 bases and J by 0 bases, leaving 9 bases between them. This chain's CDR3 is CASSGRGYQETQYF. Written as DNA, the CDR3 is TGTGCCAGCAGTGGGAGGGGATACCAAGAGACCCAGTACTTC.

This sequence joins TRBV5-1 and TRBJ2-7; D may be TRBD1 (6 bases). The V end lost 2 bases, the J end lost 0 bases, and 12 bases lay between the germline ends. The germline V gene has CDR1 SGHRS and CDR2 YFSETQ. The CDR3 loop spans 15 amino acids. As DNA, the CDR3 is TGCGCCAGCAGCTTCACAGGGCCCCCCTCCTACGAGCAGTACTTC. Its protein product is CASSFTGPPSYEQYF.

This clone has only a few counts. The genes are TRBV19 and TRBJ1-2; perhaps TRBD1 as D (6 bases). The CDR3 is 18 amino acids. Per germline, CDR1 LNHDA and CDR2 SQIVND (reference sequence). V was trimmed by 6 bases and J by 0 bases, leaving 23 bases between them. CDR3 loop: CASRNPLGGRTANYGYTF. CDR3 nucleotides: TGTGCCAGTAGGAACCCCCTCGGGGGGCGAACAGCTAACTATGGCTACACCTTC. Drawing the rest from reference TRBV19 and TRBJ1-2, the complete variable domain is DGGITQSPKYLFRKEGQNVTLSCEQNLNHDAMYWYRQDPGQGLRLIYYSQIVNDFQKGDIAEGYSVSREKKESFPLTVTSAQKNPTAFYLCASRNPLGGRTANYGYTFGSGTRLTVV.

The chain couples TRBV7-8 to TRBJ2-3, with D unresolved. There are 17 residues in the CDR3. Trimming cost V 0 bases and J 1 base, with 14 bases left between them. In germline, CDR1 is SGHVS, CDR2 FQNEAQ. CDR3: CASSLAGAQLGTDTQYF. CDR3 nucleotide sequence: TGTGCCAGCAGCTTAGCTGGCGCACAATTAGGCACAGATACGCAGTATTTT.

The rearrangement joins TRBV5-1 to TRBJ1-1, with D unclear. V was clipped by 0 bases and J by 7 bases, with 10 bases between them. The CDR3 sequence is 13 residues long. Germline V CDR1 and CDR2: SGHRS, YFSETQ. DNA of the CDR3: TGCGCCAGCAGCTTGGAATCGACACATGAAGCTTTCTTT. This translates into CASSLESTHEAFF. Full variable domain (missing parts from reference TRBV5-1 and TRBJ1-1): KAGVTQTPRYLIKTRGQQVTLSCSPISGHRSVSWYQQTPGQGLQFLFEYFSETQRNKGNFPGRFSGRQFSNSRSEMNVSTLELGDSALYLCASSLESTHEAFFGQGTRLTVV.

In its sample, this clone was seen a few times. The CDR3 DNA follows: TGTGCCAGCAGTGAACGACAGGGGGGAATGAACACTGAAGCTTTCTTT. Protein product: CASSERQGGMNTEAFF. The rearrangement joins TRBV6-1 to TRBJ1-1, with TRBD1 matching 9 bases. CDR3 length: 16 amino acids. J was trimmed by 0 bases and V by 2 bases; bases with no gene match: 4. Germline CDR1 MNHNS, CDR2 SASEGT.

The genes are TRBV11-2 and TRBJ2-1; TRBD1 might be the D (6 bases). Germline lookup yields CDR1 SGHAT and CDR2 FQNNGV. Trimming shortened V by 4 bases and J by 6 bases, and 16 bases separated the two germline ends. This CDR3 contains 15 residues. The CDR3 sequence is CASSSLRGAGNEQFF. The CDR3 bases are TGTGCCAGCAGCTCCCTCAGGGGAGCTGGCAATGAGCAGTTCTTC.

This chain links TRBV5-1 with TRBJ1-6; 11 positions agree with TRBD1. This CDR3 has 15 residues. Germline lookup yields CDR1 SGHRS and CDR2 YFSETQ. V was clipped by 5 bases and J by 7 bases; unmatched bases: 5. The CDR3 region has the DNA TGCGCCAGCAGTCCGGGACAGGGGGAAAATTCACCCCTCCACTTT. This sequence encodes CASSPGQGENSPLHF.

This clone was observed a handful of times. The CDR3 DNA sequence: TGTGCCAGCAGTTACTCGAGGCGCCGGGAGCAGTACTTC. Protein: CASSYSRRREQYF. V gene TRBV6-5 combines with J gene TRBJ2-7, with D unclear. Germline CDR1 MNHEY, CDR2 SVGAGI. V was clipped by 0 bases and J by 7 bases, with 10 bases between them. This CDR3 is 13 amino acids long.

The chain combines TRBV10-1 with TRBJ1-1; 7 positions agree with TRBD1. The CDR3 has 14 amino acids. CDR1 is WNHNN, CDR2 SYGVQD, per germline (reference sequence). V trimming: 6 bases; J trimming: 4 bases; junction bases outside the gene matches: 8. CDR3 sequence: CASSLDRSTTEAFF. CDR3 bases: TGCGCCAGCAGCCTGGACAGGAGCACCACTGAAGCTTTCTTT.

CDR3 sequence: CASSPSGGWNGYTF. CDR3 sequence (DNA): TGTGCCAGCTCACCGTCCGGGGGCTGGAATGGCTACACCTTC. This chain connects TRBV18 to TRBJ1-2, with D possibly being TRBD1 (6 bases). CDR1 is KGHSH and CDR2 is LQKENI in the germline V gene. Trimming pared 3 bases from V and 6 bases from J, leaving 14 bases between. This CDR3 is built from 14 residues.

The chain links TRBV16 to TRBJ1-1, with D unresolved. V shed 0 bases and J shed 2 bases, with 7 bases lying between them. The CDR3 loop spans 14 amino acids. Germline-derived CDR1 and CDR2 are KGHSY and FQNENV. DNA of the CDR3: TGTGCCAGCAGCCAATCGAACCATAACACTGAAGCTTTCTTT. Translating gives CASSQSNHNTEAFF.

This rearrangement joins TRBV6-5 to TRBJ2-3, with 9 bases that match TRBD2. The trim removed 3 bases at V and 5 bases at J, leaving 9 bases unmatched. Germline V gene lookup returns CDR1 MNHEY and CDR2 SVGAGI. The CDR3 sequence is 16 residues long. CDR3 protein: CASSYGGGRDGDTQYF. The CDR3, as DNA: TGTGCCAGCAGTTATGGGGGCGGGAGGGATGGAGATACGCAGTATTTT.

The CDR3 region has the DNA TGTGCCAGCAGTGAAGGACTAGCGGGAGCGGGTTACGAGCAGTACTTC. Amino acids: CASSEGLAGAGYEQYF. The chain links TRBV6-1 to TRBJ2-7; 12 bases match TRBD2. Looked up from germline, CDR1 is MNHNS and CDR2 is SASEGT. Trimming removed 1 base from V and 4 bases from J; junction bases left unmatched: 5. The CDR3 spans 16 residues.

The V call is TRBV6-1, the J call TRBJ1-6, with D perhaps matching TRBD1 (6 bases). There are 15 residues in the CDR3. Trimming pared 2 bases from V and 8 bases from J, leaving 13 bases between. Germline loops: CDR1 MNHNS, CDR2 SASEGT. The CDR3 DNA reads as TGTGCCAGCAGTGAACGTAACAGGGCGGATTCACCCCTCCACTTT. Translating it yields CASSERNRADSPLHF.